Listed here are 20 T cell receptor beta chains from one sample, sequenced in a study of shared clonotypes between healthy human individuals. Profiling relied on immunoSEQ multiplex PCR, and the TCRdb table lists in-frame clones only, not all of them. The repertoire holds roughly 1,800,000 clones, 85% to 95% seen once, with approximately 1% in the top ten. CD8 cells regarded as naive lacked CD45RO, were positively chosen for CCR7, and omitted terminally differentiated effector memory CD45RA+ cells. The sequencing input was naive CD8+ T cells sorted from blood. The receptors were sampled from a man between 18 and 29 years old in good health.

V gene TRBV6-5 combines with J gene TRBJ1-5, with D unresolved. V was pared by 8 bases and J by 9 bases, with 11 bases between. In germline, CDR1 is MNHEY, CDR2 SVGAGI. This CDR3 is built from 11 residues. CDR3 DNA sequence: TGTGCCAGCGGCGGGTCGCGGCCCCAGCATTTT. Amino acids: CASGGSRPQHF.

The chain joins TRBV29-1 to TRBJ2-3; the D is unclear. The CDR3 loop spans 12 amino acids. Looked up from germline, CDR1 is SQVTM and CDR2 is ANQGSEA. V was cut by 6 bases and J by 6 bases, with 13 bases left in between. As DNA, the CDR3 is TGCAGCGTGAGTCCCAGTCTTGATACGCAGTATTTT. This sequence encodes CSVSPSLDTQYF.

The CDR3 sequence: CASSQDVFGTGYEQYF. In DNA, the CDR3 is TGCGCCAGCAGCCAAGATGTGTTCGGGACAGGGTACGAGCAGTACTTC. This chain joins TRBV4-3 and TRBJ2-7, with TRBD1 matching 9 bases. The CDR3 has 16 amino acids. Per germline, CDR1 LGHNA and CDR2 YSLEER. Unmatched junction bases numbered 7, after V lost 0 bases and J lost 4 bases.

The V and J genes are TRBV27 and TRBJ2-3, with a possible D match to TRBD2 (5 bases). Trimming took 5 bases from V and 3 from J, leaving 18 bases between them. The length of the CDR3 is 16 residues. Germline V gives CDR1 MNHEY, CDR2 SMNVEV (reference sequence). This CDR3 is CASSASLGELTDTQYF. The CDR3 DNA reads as TGTGCCAGCAGTGCTTCCCTCGGGGAACTTACAGATACGCAGTATTTT.

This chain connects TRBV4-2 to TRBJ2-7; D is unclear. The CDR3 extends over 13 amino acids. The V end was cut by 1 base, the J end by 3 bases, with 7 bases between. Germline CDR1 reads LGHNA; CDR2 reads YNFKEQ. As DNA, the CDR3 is TGTGCCAGCAGCCAAGCAAAGGGCTACGAGCAGTACTTC. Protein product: CASSQAKGYEQYF.

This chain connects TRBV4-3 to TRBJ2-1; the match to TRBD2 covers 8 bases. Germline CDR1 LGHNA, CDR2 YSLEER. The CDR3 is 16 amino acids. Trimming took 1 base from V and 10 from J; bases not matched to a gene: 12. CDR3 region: CASSQGSGGNRKEQFF. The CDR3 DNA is TGCGCCAGCAGCCAAGGGAGCGGGGGAAACCGAAAGGAGCAGTTCTTC.

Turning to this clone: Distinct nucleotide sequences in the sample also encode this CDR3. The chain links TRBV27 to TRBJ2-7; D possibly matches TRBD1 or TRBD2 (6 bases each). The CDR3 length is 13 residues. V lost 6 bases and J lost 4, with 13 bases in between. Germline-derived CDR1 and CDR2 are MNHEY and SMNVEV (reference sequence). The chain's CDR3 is CASSLGGGYEQYF. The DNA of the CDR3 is TGTGCCAGCAGCCTAGGGGGAGGATACGAGCAGTACTTC.

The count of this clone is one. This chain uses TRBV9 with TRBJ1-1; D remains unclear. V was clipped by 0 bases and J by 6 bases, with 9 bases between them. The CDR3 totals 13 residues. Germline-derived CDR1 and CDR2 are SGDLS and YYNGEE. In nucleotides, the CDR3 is TGTGCCAGCAGCGTAGGGGCGCGTGCTGAAGCTTTCTTT. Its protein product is CASSVGARAEAFF.

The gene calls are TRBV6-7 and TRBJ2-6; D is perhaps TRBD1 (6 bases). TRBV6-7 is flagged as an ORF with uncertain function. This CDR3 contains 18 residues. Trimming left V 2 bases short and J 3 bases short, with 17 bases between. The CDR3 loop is CASSYQPTGMSGANVLTF. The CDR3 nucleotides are TGTGCCAGCAGTTACCAACCGACAGGTATGAGTGGGGCCAACGTCCTGACTTTC.

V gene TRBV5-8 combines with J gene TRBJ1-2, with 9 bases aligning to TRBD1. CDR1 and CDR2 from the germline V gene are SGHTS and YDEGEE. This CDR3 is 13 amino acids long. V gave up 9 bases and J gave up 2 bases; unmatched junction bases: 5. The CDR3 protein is CATGTGMNYGYTF. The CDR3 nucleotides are TGTGCCACTGGGACAGGGATGAACTATGGCTACACCTTC.

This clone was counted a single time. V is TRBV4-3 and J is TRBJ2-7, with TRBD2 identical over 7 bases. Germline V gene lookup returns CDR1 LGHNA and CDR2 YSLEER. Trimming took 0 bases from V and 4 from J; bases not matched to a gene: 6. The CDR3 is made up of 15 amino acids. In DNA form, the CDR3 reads TGCGCCAGCAGCCAAGAGAGGGACGGGAGGTACGAGCAGTACTTC. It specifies CASSQERDGRYEQYF.

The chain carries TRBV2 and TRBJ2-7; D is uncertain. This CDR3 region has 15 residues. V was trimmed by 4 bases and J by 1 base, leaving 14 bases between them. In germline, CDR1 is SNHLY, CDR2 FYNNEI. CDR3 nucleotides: TGTGCCAGCAGTGGTGTAAGCGATCAATCCTACGAGCAGTACTTC. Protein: CASSGVSDQSYEQYF.

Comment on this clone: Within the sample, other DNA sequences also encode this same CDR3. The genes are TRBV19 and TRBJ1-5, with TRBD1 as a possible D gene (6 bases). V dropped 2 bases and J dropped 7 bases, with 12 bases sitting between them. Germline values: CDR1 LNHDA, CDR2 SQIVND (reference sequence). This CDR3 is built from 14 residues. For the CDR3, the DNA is TGTGCCAGTAGTATACGGGACGGGGGCCAGCCCCAGCATTTT. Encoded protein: CASSIRDGGQPQHF.

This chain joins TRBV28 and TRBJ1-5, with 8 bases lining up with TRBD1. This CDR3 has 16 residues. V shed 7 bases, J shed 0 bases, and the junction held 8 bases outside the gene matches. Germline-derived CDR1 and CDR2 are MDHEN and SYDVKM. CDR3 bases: TGTGCCAGCACACGGACAGGGCATTATAGCAATCAGCCCCAGCATTTT. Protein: CASTRTGHYSNQPQHF.

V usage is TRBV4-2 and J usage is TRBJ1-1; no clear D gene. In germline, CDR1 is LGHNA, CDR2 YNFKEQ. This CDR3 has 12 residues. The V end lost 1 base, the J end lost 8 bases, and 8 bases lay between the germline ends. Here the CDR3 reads CASSQGKREAFF. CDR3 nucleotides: TGTGCCAGCAGCCAAGGGAAACGGGAAGCTTTCTTT.

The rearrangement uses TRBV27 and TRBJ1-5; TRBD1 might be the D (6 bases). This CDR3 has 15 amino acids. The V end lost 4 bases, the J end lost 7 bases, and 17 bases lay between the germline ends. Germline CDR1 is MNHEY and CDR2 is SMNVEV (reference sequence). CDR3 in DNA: TGTGCCAGCAGTTCGATACAGGGAATACTCCAGCCCCAGCATTTT. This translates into CASSSIQGILQPQHF.

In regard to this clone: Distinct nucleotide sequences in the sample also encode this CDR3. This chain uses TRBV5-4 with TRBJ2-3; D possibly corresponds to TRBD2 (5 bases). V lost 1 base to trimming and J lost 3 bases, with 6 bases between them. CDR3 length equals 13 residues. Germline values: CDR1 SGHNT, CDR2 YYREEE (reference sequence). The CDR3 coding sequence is TGTGCCAGCAGCTTGAGCGGAACAGATACGCAGTATTTT. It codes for CASSLSGTDTQYF.

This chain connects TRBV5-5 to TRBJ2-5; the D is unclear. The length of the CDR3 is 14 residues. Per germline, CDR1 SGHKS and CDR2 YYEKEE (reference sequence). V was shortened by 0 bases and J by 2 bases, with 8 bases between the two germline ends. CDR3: CASSLEVIQETQYF. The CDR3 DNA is TGTGCCAGCAGCTTGGAGGTAATTCAAGAGACCCAGTACTTC.

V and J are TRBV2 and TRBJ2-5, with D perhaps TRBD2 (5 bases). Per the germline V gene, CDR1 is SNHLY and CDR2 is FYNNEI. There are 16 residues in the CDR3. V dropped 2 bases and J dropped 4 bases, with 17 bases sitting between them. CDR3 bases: TGTGCCAGCAGTGAAATTGGAGGCCCCATCCCAGAGACCCAGTACTTC. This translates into CASSEIGGPIPETQYF.

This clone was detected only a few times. CDR3 in DNA: TGTGCCAGCAGTGAATTGACTGATTGGCATGAAAAACTGTTTTTT. Its protein product is CASSELTDWHEKLFF. The chain has TRBV2 and TRBJ1-4, with D hard to call. CDR1 is SNHLY, CDR2 FYNNEI, per germline. This CDR3 is 15 amino acids long. Trimming stripped 2 bases from V and 6 bases from J, with 13 bases between.